This T cell receptor beta chain is drawn from a study of type 1 regulatory T cells. Background on the study: An in vitro protocol generated T-allo10, a Tr1-enriched, alloantigen-specific CD4 T cell product.

The CDR3 contains 15 residues. CDR1 DFQATT and CDR2 SNEGSKA come from the germline V gene (reference sequence). With V trimmed by 0 bases and J by 4 bases, 3 bases remained unmatched. MiXCR, run by TCRdb on the reads, gives a single entry per CDR3 protein. The sample has 60,000 to 80,000 distinct CDR3 sequences, about three fifths seen once. Points on this clonotype: Its specificity is not known.

The receptor was derived from a human donor in good health. The sequenced material came from cultured T cells, either the whole culture or a sorted T cell fraction (not recorded which). Subset here: Tr1-enriched cell product generated in vitro against host alloantigens. The V gene is TRBV20-1, the J gene TRBJ2-2; the match to TRBD2 covers 9 bases. In nucleotides, the CDR3 is TGCAGTGCTAGAGAAGGCGGGAGGGGCACCGGGGAGCTGTTTTTT. Protein sequence: CSAREGGRGTGELFF.